The present T cell receptor (beta chain) was sequenced within a study of T cell changes during pregnancy in multiple sclerosis (dated by TCRdb to 2018 to 2020). For context, the study as a whole: The study looked at changes in the T cell repertoire across pregnancy in women with multiple sclerosis.

Library generation was performed with the immunoSEQ multiplex PCR assay. TCRdb carries this immuneACCESS record with in-frame sequences only. Its versions omit some clonotypes, under half of them owing to an unresolved V gene in the studies checked, with the rest unexplained. In this sample the table shows tens of thousands of clones, roughly 90% of which occur a single time. Approximately 10% of the sample is in the top ten clones. Notes on this clone: The antigen it binds to is not known. Per-base qualities were not stored, and no clone one base away is much larger.

From the cysteine up to the phenylalanine, the CDR3 has a length of 17 residues. The entry retains the CDR3 DNA only, 51 bases that are in frame from base 1. Based on the germline V gene, the CDR1 and CDR2 sequences are MDHEN and SYDVKM. Clipping removes 4 bases from V and 2 bases from J, with 9 as the unmatched junction base count. Here the sequenced sample was CD8+ T cells from peripheral blood mononuclear cells, taken in the third trimester of pregnancy. Rearrangement joined TRBV28 to TRBJ2-7, and 12 bases in between align with TRBD2. The sequence came from a female donor with multiple sclerosis, enrolled in a pregnancy study. The nucleotides are TGTGCCAGCAGTTCAACTAGCGGGAGGAATCCCCCCTACGAGCAGTACTTC. Its amino acids are CASSSTSGRNPPYEQYF.